Below are 15 T cell receptor beta chains sequenced from a single sample in a study of T cells in Graves' hyperthyroidism and ophthalmopathy. RNA transcripts served as the template for amplifying TCR beta CDR3 regions. The TCR CDR3 was amplified in a first-round RT-PCR using the HTBI primer set. TCRdb re-called the multiplex PCR reads with MiXCR, one entry per CDR3 protein. The data contain approximately 370,000 distinct CDR3 sequences, about 17% of them singletons. Sequenced material: blood. The origin of the receptors is a woman aged 25 to 39 with Graves' hyperthyroidism that later progressed to Graves' ophthalmopathy.

This clonotype was picked up a small number of times. The rearrangement joins TRBV25-1 to TRBJ2-7; maybe TRBD1 (7 bases). CDR1 and CDR2 (germline): MGHDK, SYGVNS. This CDR3 contains 13 residues. V lost 2 bases and J 6 bases, leaving 11 bases between the germline ends. The CDR3 DNA sequence: TGTGCCAGCAGTGAAGACAGGGAGGCCGAGCAGTACTTC. It translates to CASSEDREAEQYF.

This clonotype was seen at least ten times. This chain connects TRBV7-9 to TRBJ1-1, with no clear D. This CDR3 is 15 amino acids long. Germline V CDR1 and CDR2: SEHNR, FQNEAQ (reference sequence). Trimming removed 8 bases at V and 6 bases at J, with 22 bases between. Here the CDR3 DNA reads TGTGCCAGCGTCTCCCTATCTCAACAGACTCCTGAAGCTTTCTTT. This encodes CASVSLSQQTPEAFF.

The chain joins TRBV7-8 to TRBJ1-5, with 7 bases identical to TRBD1. CDR3 length: 15 amino acids. Germline V gene sequence: CDR1 SGHVS, CDR2 FQNEAQ. V dropped 1 base and J dropped 6; count of bases not matched to a gene: 6. The CDR3 loop reads CASSLGRGQGQPQHF. Written as DNA, the CDR3 is TGTGCCAGCAGCTTAGGTAGGGGGCAAGGTCAGCCCCAGCATTTT.

The chain has TRBV20-1 and TRBJ2-7, with D possibly being TRBD1 (5 bases). The CDR3 consists of 12 residues. V lost 5 bases to trimming and J lost 1 base, with 9 bases between them. Germline CDR1 is DFQATT and CDR2 is SNEGSKA (reference sequence). CDR3 sequence reads: CSAWKGSYEQYF. CDR3 DNA sequence: TGCAGTGCTTGGAAGGGGTCCTACGAGCAGTACTTC.

This clonotype was seen ten or more times. The genes are TRBV5-1 and TRBJ2-3, with 10 nucleotides matching TRBD1. Trimming took 3 bases from V and 1 from J; bases not matched to a gene: 2. The CDR3 is made up of 15 amino acids. Germline V gene sequence: CDR1 SGHRS, CDR2 YFSETQ. The CDR3 DNA follows: TGCGCCAGCAGCTGGGGGACAGGGGGCACAGATACGCAGTATTTT. It translates to CASSWGTGGTDTQYF.

The rearrangement joins TRBV7-9 to TRBJ1-1; unclear D gene. The CDR3 runs 14 residues. Germline V gives CDR1 SEHNR, CDR2 FQNEAQ (reference sequence). V lost 2 bases, J lost 0 bases, and 7 bases lay in between. CDR3 nucleotide sequence: TGTGCCAGCAGCTTATTCGGAATGAACACTGAAGCTTTCTTT. Protein: CASSLFGMNTEAFF.

This clonotype was recorded at least ten times. This chain connects TRBV5-1 to TRBJ2-1; unclear D gene. This CDR3 spans 14 amino acids. CDR1 is SGHRS, CDR2 YFSETQ, per germline. V was pared by 0 bases and J by 4 bases, with 8 bases between. CDR3 loop: CASSLETLYNEQFF. CDR3 DNA sequence: TGCGCCAGCAGCTTGGAGACTTTATACAATGAGCAGTTCTTC. The full variable domain, in which reference TRBV5-1 and TRBJ2-1 provide the parts outside the CDR3, is KAGVTQTPRYLIKTRGQQVTLSCSPISGHRSVSWYQQTPGQGLQFLFEYFSETQRNKGNFPGRFSGRQFSNSRSEMNVSTLELGDSALYLCASSLETLYNEQFFGPGTRLTVL.

The sample holds many counts of this clonotype. The chain is built from TRBV28 and TRBJ1-5; D might be TRBD1 (5 bases). The CDR3 has 14 residues. Trimming stripped 3 bases from V and 5 bases from J, with 11 bases between. Germline loops: CDR1 MDHEN, CDR2 SYDVKM. The CDR3 DNA sequence: TGTGCCAGCAGTTTTGAGTGGGGGGATCAGCCCCAGCATTTT. As protein: CASSFEWGDQPQHF.

This clonotype was picked up many times. The gene calls are TRBV30 and TRBJ1-2, with 7 bases that match TRBD1. The ends lost 1 base at V and 4 bases at J; junction bases unmatched: 3. Germline loops: CDR1 GTSNPN, CDR2 SVGIG (reference sequence). CDR3 length: 13 residues. The chain's CDR3 is CAWSEGTVYGYTF. The CDR3 DNA reads as TGTGCCTGGAGTGAAGGGACAGTCTATGGCTACACCTTC.

This clonotype was detected a few times. The chain couples TRBV4-1 to TRBJ2-7; D possibly corresponds to TRBD1 (5 bases). Trimming removed 1 base from V and 3 bases from J, with 10 bases in between. The germline V gene has CDR1 MGHRA and CDR2 YSYEKL. The CDR3 covers 14 residues. The CDR3 protein is CASSQVGAVYEQYF. The CDR3 DNA sequence: TGCGCCAGCAGCCAAGTTGGGGCGGTCTACGAGCAGTACTTC.

The CDR3 region is CASRDRGRGEETQYF. The CDR3 region has the DNA TGTGCCAGCAGAGACAGGGGGCGCGGGGAAGAGACCCAGTACTTC. The genes are TRBV11-2 and TRBJ2-5; 10 bases are shared with TRBD1. J lost 3 bases, V lost 6 bases, and 7 bases had no gene match. The CDR3 totals 15 residues. The germline V gene encodes CDR1 SGHAT and CDR2 FQNNGV.

V is TRBV5-1 and J is TRBJ2-1; no clear D gene. Trimming left V 0 bases short and J 3 bases short, with 10 bases between. The germline V gene has CDR1 SGHRS and CDR2 YFSETQ. The CDR3 loop spans 15 amino acids. The CDR3 protein is CASSLDTPLYNEQFF. CDR3 DNA: TGCGCCAGCAGCTTGGATACCCCACTCTACAATGAGCAGTTCTTC.

The sample holds many counts of this clonotype. The rearrangement joins TRBV11-2 to TRBJ2-7; the match to TRBD2 covers 8 bases. The J segment lost 4 bases and the V segment lost 3 bases, leaving 17 bases of the junction unmatched. This CDR3 spans 18 amino acids. Germline V gene lookup returns CDR1 SGHAT and CDR2 FQNNGV. Written as DNA, the CDR3 is TGTGCCAGCAGCTTCGGACAACCGGGAGGGACTCACCCTTACGAGCAGTACTTC. Its protein is CASSFGQPGGTHPYEQYF.

The V and J genes are TRBV6-2 or TRBV6-3 and TRBJ2-5; 9 nucleotides agree with TRBD1. The V gene end was trimmed by 2 bases and the J gene end by 3 bases; junction bases not matched to a gene: 7. The CDR3 sequence is 16 residues long. CDR1 is MNHEY, CDR2 SVGEGT, per germline. The CDR3 DNA reads TGTGCCAGCAGTTACGCCCGGGACAGGGACAAAGAGACCCAGTACTTC. Its protein is CASSYARDRDKETQYF.

Ten or more counts support this clonotype. The chain carries TRBV6-2 or TRBV6-3 and TRBJ2-1, with D unclear. V lost 5 bases to trimming and J lost 9 bases, with 17 bases between them. The CDR3 has 14 amino acids. Germline V lookup: CDR1 MNHEY, CDR2 SVGEGT. The CDR3 DNA follows: TGTGCCAGCAGTCCGCCCCCAGAATACGGTGAGCAGTTCTTC. As protein: CASSPPPEYGEQFF.